The present T cell receptor beta chain was sequenced within a study of blood T cell repertoires in COVID-19. Study-wide context: Some COVID-19 samples were acute and others convalescent; all came from the United States, Italy and Spain.

TCRdb's copy holds only in-frame clones and misses some; the assay was immunoSEQ multiplex PCR. Seen here are roughly 200,000 clones, about 85% observed once, and the top ten hold 6.2%. The CDR3 extends over 15 amino acids. With V trimmed by 7 bases and J by 5 bases, 13 bases remained unmatched. In germline, CDR1 is LGHNA, CDR2 YNFKEQ. Researchers sorted participants into cohorts using their self-reported clinical history. All recovered Cohort 3 donors got two negative PCRs, got clearance, or saw symptom resolution. The receptor was derived from a man aged 40-55 years who had recovered from COVID-19. The sequenced sample was PBMCs or T cells enriched from blood (not recorded which). V is TRBV4-2 and J is TRBJ2-5, with 7 bases lining up with TRBD1. CDR3 nucleotide sequence: TGTGCCAGCACCAAAGAGACAGGGATGGATGAGACCCAGTACTTC. This encodes CASTKETGMDETQYF.